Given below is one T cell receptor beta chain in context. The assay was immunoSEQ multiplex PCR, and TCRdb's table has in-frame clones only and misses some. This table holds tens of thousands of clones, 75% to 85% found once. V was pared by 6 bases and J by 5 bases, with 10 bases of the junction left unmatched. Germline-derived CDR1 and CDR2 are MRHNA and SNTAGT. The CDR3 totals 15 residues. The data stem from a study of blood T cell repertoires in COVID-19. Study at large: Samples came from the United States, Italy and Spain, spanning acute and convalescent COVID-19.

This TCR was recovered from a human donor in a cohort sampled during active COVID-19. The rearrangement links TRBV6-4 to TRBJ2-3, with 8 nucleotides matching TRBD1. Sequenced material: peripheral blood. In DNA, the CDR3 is TGTGCCAGCAGACAGACAGGGGTCGTCGGAGATACGCAGTATTTT. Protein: CASRQTGVVGDTQYF.